This T cell receptor (beta chain) was recorded in a study of blood T cell repertoires in COVID-19. Study-wide context: T cells, B-cell-depleted T cells, or PBMCs provided the cDNA or gDNA that served as material.

Per the original methods: Reference gene primers were amplified, and this amplification served to estimate nucleated cell counts. Sequenced by immunoSEQ multiplex PCR; TCRdb stores in-frame clones only, minus some. D and trimming were read from the DNA, whereas the V and J calls and clone size are those reported in that table. The sample carries 150,000 to 190,000 clones, less than 90% recorded once. From germline, CDR1 is LGHDT and CDR2 YNNKEL (reference sequence). The V end was cut by 0 bases, the J end by 7 bases, with 7 bases between. The CDR3 runs to 13 residues. A word on this clone: In the same sample, other DNA sequences code for this CDR3.

This receptor was taken from a woman in her sixties or seventies with acute or convalescent COVID-19. The chain links TRBV3-1 (or the pseudogene TRBV3-2) to TRBJ1-5; D call uncertain. Sample: peripheral blood. This CDR3 is CASSQEGGQPQHF. CDR3 nucleotide sequence: TGTGCCAGCAGCCAAGAGGGAGGGCAGCCCCAGCATTTT.